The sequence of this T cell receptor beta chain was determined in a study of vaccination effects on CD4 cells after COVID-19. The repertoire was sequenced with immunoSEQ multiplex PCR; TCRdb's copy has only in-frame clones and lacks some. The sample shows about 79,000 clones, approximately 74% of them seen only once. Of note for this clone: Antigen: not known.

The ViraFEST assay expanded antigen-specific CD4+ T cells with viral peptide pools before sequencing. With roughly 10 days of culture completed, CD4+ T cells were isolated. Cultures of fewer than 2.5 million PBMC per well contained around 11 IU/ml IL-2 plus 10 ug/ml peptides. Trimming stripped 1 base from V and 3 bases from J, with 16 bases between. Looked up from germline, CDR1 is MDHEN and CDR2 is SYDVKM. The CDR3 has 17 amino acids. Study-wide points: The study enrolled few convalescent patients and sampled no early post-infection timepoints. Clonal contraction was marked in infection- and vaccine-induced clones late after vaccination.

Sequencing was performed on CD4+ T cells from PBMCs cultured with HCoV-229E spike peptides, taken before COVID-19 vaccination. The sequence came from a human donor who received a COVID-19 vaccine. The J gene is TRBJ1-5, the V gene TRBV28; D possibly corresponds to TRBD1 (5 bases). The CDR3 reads CASSLLIWGINNQPQHF. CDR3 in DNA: TGTGCCAGCAGTTTATTAATCTGGGGGATCAACAATCAGCCCCAGCATTTT.